What follows describes a single TCR beta chain. TCR beta CDR3 regions were amplified from RNA transcripts. Initially, a first-round RT-PCR of the TCR CDR3 employed the HTBI primer set. Each CDR3 protein gets one entry after TCRdb re-called the multiplex PCR reads with MiXCR. The table lists around 430,000 distinct CDR3 sequences, 15% of them singletons, with roughly 33% in the top ten. The data derive from a study of T cells in Graves' hyperthyroidism and ophthalmopathy. With 2 bases removed from V and 2 bases from J, the gap between germline ends came to 10 bases. This CDR3 comprises 15 residues. CDR1 is MNHEY, CDR2 SMNVEV, per germline (reference sequence).

Sequenced: blood. The chain combines TRBV27 with TRBJ2-1; D is unclear. The receptor was isolated from a woman aged 30 to 39 with Graves' hyperthyroidism. CDR3 region: CASSLNGRTYNEQFF. CDR3 bases: TGTGCCAGCAGTTTAAACGGGCGTACCTACAATGAGCAGTTCTTC.